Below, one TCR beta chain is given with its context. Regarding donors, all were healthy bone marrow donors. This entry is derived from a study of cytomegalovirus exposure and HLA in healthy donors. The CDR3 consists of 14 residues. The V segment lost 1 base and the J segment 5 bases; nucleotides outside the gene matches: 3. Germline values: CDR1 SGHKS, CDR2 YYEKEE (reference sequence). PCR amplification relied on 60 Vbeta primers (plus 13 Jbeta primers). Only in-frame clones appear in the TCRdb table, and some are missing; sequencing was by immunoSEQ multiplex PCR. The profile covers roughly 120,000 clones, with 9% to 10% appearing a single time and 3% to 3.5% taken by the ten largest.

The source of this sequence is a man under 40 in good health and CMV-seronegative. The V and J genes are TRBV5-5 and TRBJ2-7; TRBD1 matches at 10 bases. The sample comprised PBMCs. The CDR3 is CASSLLGTGDEQYF. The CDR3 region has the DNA TGTGCCAGCAGCTTGTTGGGGACAGGGGACGAGCAGTACTTC. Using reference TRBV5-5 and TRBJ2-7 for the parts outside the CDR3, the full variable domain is DAGVTQSPTHLIKTRGQQVTLRCSPISGHKSVSWYQQVLGQGPQFIFQYYEKEERGRGNFPDRFSARQFPNYSSELNVNALLLGDSALYLCASSLLGTGDEQYFGPGTRLTVT.